The 5 T cell receptor beta chains below come from one sample, sequenced in a study of cytomegalovirus exposure and HLA in healthy donors. The study ran its PCR with 60 Vbeta and 13 Jbeta primers. Using immunoSEQ multiplex PCR, the repertoire was profiled, and TCRdb retains in-frame clones only, with some absent. Counted here are about 160,000 clones, 87% occurring once; the ten biggest clones make up over 0.8%. Sample: PBMCs. The receptors were gathered from a woman younger than 45 in good health and CMV-seronegative.

This chain links TRBV28 with TRBJ2-5; D gene ambiguous. Looked up from germline, CDR1 is MDHEN and CDR2 is SYDVKM. This CDR3 spans 14 amino acids. The V and J ends lost 3 bases and 4 bases respectively, with 12 bases between them. The CDR3 is CASSLSTGGETQYF. The CDR3 DNA is TGTGCCAGCAGTTTGTCAACTGGTGGAGAGACCCAGTACTTC. The full variable domain, in which reference TRBV28 and TRBJ2-5 provide the parts outside the CDR3, is DVKVTQSSRYLVKRTGEKVFLECVQDMDHENMFWYRQDPGLGLRLIYFSYDVKMKEKGDIPEGYSVSREKKERFSLILESASTNQTSMYLCASSLSTGGETQYFGPGTRLLVL.

This chain uses TRBV5-6 with TRBJ2-1; TRBD2 agrees at 10 bases. Germline assignment: CDR1 SGHDT and CDR2 YYEEEE. This CDR3 contains 17 residues. The junction had 11 bases not matched to a gene; V was cut back by 5 bases and J by 3 bases. CDR3 coding DNA: TGTGCCAGCAGAGGGGGATCACTAGCGGGATACTACAATGAGCAGTTCTTC. It encodes CASRGGSLAGYYNEQFF.

The chain employs TRBV27 and TRBJ2-2; D not certain. Germline values: CDR1 MNHEY, CDR2 SMNVEV (reference sequence). This CDR3 region has 15 residues. Deletions cut 6 bases from V and 6 bases from J, with 17 bases between. The CDR3 here is CASSWRLGVAGELFF. The CDR3 DNA reads TGTGCCAGCAGCTGGAGACTTGGAGTGGCCGGGGAGCTGTTTTTT.

The V and J genes are TRBV5-6 and TRBJ2-1; TRBD1 matches at 10 bases. The germline gives CDR1 SGHDT, CDR2 YYEEEE. V shed 4 bases and J 8 bases; nucleotides not matched to a gene: 12. CDR3 length: 16 residues. CDR3 nucleotide sequence: TGTGCCAGCAGCGTAGTCCCGGGACAGGGGAATGATGAGCAGTTCTTC. This translates into CASSVVPGQGNDEQFF.

V is TRBV4-3 and J is TRBJ1-5, with D possibly matching TRBD1 (5 bases). V gave up 0 bases and J gave up 2 bases, with 14 bases separating them. This CDR3 spans 17 amino acids. The germline CDR1 and CDR2 sequences are LGHNA and YSLEER. CDR3 region: CASSQEEGPGGNQPQHF. The CDR3 nucleotides are TGCGCCAGCAGCCAAGAGGAGGGGCCCGGGGGCAATCAGCCCCAGCATTTT.